Included here is one TCR beta chain sequence, with context. The V segment lost 7 bases and the J segment 5 bases; nucleotides outside the gene matches: 13. CDR1 is PRHDT, CDR2 FYEKMQ, per germline (reference sequence). The CDR3 contains 15 residues. This sample is part of a study of shared clonotypes between healthy human individuals. TCRdb keeps only in-frame clones here, not all; method: immunoSEQ multiplex PCR. The top ten clones hold 0.39% of a sample with 2 million to 2.5 million clones, more than 80% of them seen once. This TCR came from a young man in good health. Some clones in this sample may be carry-over from other donors' samples. Sequences were obtained from naive CD4+ T cells from PBMCs. The subset here: CD45RA+ positively selected. The rearrangement links TRBV13 to TRBJ2-7, with 8 positions matching TRBD1. The CDR3 here is CASNGGTGGGHEQYF. The CDR3 DNA reads TGTGCCAGCAACGGAGGGACAGGAGGAGGGCACGAGCAGTACTTC.